The 13 T cell receptor beta chains reported below all come from one sample, sequenced in a study of control samples from healthy donors and cancer patients. Sequenced by immunoSEQ multiplex PCR; TCRdb stores in-frame clones only, minus some. The sample has around 71,000 clones; over 75% are singletons. The sample consisted of PBMCs. The receptors originated from a woman between 45 and 60 years old with colorectal cancer.

The chain carries TRBV10-3 and TRBJ1-2; no firm D call. Germline values: CDR1 ENHRY, CDR2 SYGVKD. This CDR3 region has 13 residues. Deletions cut 2 bases from V and 8 bases from J, with 12 bases between. The CDR3 spells CAISEPLLRGYTF. The CDR3 DNA reads as TGTGCCATCAGTGAGCCACTCTTACGGGGCTACACCTTC.

The chain is built from TRBV7-2 and TRBJ1-2; TRBD1 agrees at 9 bases. The CDR3 runs to 15 residues. V lost 1 base, J lost 4 bases, and 4 bases stayed unmatched. The germline V gene has CDR1 SGHTA and CDR2 FQGNSA. This CDR3 reads CASSLGGQGTYGYTF. The CDR3 coding sequence is TGTGCCAGCAGCTTAGGGGGACAGGGAACCTATGGCTACACCTTC.

This clone has just a few counts. V and J are TRBV11-2 and TRBJ2-2; 7 bases are shared with TRBD2. Germline-derived CDR1 and CDR2 are SGHAT and FQNNGV. The CDR3 length is 15 residues. Trimming at V came to 5 bases and at J to 6 bases, leaving 9 bases not matched to a gene. CDR3 sequence: CASSLGGRAAGELFF. Here the CDR3 DNA reads TGTGCCAGCAGCCTGGGGGGGAGGGCCGCCGGGGAGCTGTTTTTT.

V is TRBV18 and J is TRBJ2-7, with D uncertain. Per germline, CDR1 KGHSH and CDR2 LQKENI. The V end was cut by 3 bases, the J end by 5 bases, with 17 bases between. The length of the CDR3 is 15 residues. DNA of the CDR3: TGTGCCAGCTCACCGTACCCGGGCCGTCTCGACGAGCAGTACTTC. As protein: CASSPYPGRLDEQYF.

The V call is TRBV9, the J call TRBJ2-7; TRBD1 matches at 8 bases. The CDR3 is 18 amino acids. Germline assignment: CDR1 SGDLS and CDR2 YYNGEE. V gave up 4 bases and J gave up 4 bases; unmatched junction bases: 19. CDR3 protein: CASSPSAGGRVMGYEQYF. The CDR3 DNA reads TGTGCCAGCAGCCCATCCGCAGGGGGCCGGGTGATGGGGTACGAGCAGTACTTC.

The CDR3 here is CASIKGETQYF. The CDR3 DNA follows: TGTGCCAGCATCAAGGGAGAGACCCAGTACTTC. The chain carries TRBV7-9 and TRBJ2-5; D remains ambiguous. Trimming cost V 7 bases and J 4 bases, with 7 bases left between them. The CDR3 sequence is 11 residues long. Germline V CDR1 and CDR2: SEHNR, FQNEAQ (reference sequence).

V gene TRBV7-9 combines with J gene TRBJ2-1; D assignment may be TRBD1 or TRBD2 (5 bases each). The CDR3 contains 16 residues. Per germline, CDR1 SEHNR and CDR2 FQNEAQ (reference sequence). Deletions cut 5 bases from V and 2 bases from J, with 16 bases between. CDR3 sequence (DNA): TGTGCCAGCAGCAAACCGGGACCGGGCCCCTACAATGAGCAGTTCTTC. It yields the protein CASSKPGPGPYNEQFF.

The V and J genes are TRBV6-5 and TRBJ1-1, with 7 bases lining up with TRBD1. The length of the CDR3 is 12 residues. The germline V gene encodes CDR1 MNHEY and CDR2 SVGAGI. The V and J ends lost 6 bases and 11 bases, in that order; junction bases with no gene match: 9. The DNA for the CDR3 is TGTGCCAGCAGCCGACAGGGTGAGGTGGCTTTCTTT. It specifies CASSRQGEVAFF.

This clone was observed a single time. The rearrangement joins TRBV5-5 to TRBJ2-5; D perhaps matches TRBD1 (6 bases). V was clipped by 4 bases and J by 2 bases, with 9 bases between them. This CDR3 has 13 residues. The germline V gene has CDR1 SGHKS and CDR2 YYEKEE (reference sequence). The CDR3 spells CASSPDSQETQYF. In nucleotides, the CDR3 is TGTGCCAGCAGCCCGGACAGTCAAGAGACCCAGTACTTC.

The rearrangement joins TRBV28 to TRBJ2-5, with D tentatively TRBD1 (5 bases). The V gene lost 6 bases and the J gene lost 5 bases, with 19 bases spanning the gap. CDR3 size: 15 residues. Germline V gene sequence: CDR1 MDHEN, CDR2 SYDVKM. In DNA form, the CDR3 reads TGTGCCAGCAGCCCTACTGCAGGGTCAGGCGAGACCCAGTACTTC. Protein: CASSPTAGSGETQYF. The whole variable domain, filled in from reference TRBV28 and TRBJ2-5, reads DVKVTQSSRYLVKRTGEKVFLECVQDMDHENMFWYRQDPGLGLRLIYFSYDVKMKEKGDIPEGYSVSREKKERFSLILESASTNQTSMYLCASSPTAGSGETQYFGPGTRLLVL.

V usage is TRBV5-1 and J usage is TRBJ1-1; 8 bases align to TRBD1. This CDR3 has 14 amino acids. After removal of 5 bases from V and 2 bases from J, the junction contained 5 bases not matched to a gene. CDR1 is SGHRS and CDR2 is YFSETQ in the germline V gene. This CDR3 is CASSDRGGNTEAFF. CDR3 nucleotide sequence: TGCGCCAGCAGTGACAGGGGAGGAAACACTGAAGCTTTCTTT.

The V gene is TRBV7-6, the J gene TRBJ2-7; TRBD1 matches at 9 bases. J was trimmed by 5 bases and V by 1 base; bases with no gene match: 9. CDR1 is SGHVS and CDR2 is FNYEAQ in the germline V gene. CDR3 length equals 16 residues. DNA for the CDR3: TGTGCCAGCAGCTTAGAGGTCGGGACAGGGTTCGACGAGCAGTACTTC. It yields the protein CASSLEVGTGFDEQYF.

The chain links TRBV6-1 to TRBJ2-2; tentative D call: TRBD1 (5 bases). The V end lost 0 bases, the J end lost 3 bases, and 8 bases lay between the germline ends. This CDR3 spans 15 amino acids. CDR1 and CDR2 (germline): MNHNS, SASEGT. DNA for the CDR3: TGTGCCAGCAGTGAAGCAGACAGAGACACCGGGGAGCTGTTTTTT. It yields the protein CASSEADRDTGELFF.